This T cell receptor (beta chain) was found in a study of CD8 T cells in Susac syndrome. Sequencing of TCR beta covered CD8+ and CD4+ T cells obtained from blood. Those who served as multiple sclerosis controls were treatment-naive patients with stable or active relapsing-remitting disease. Bulk CD8+ and CD4+ cells came from magnetic negative isolation; CD8+ TEMRA by FACS. Random hexamers were used to reverse transcribe the RNA input (roughly 0.5 to 1 ug). An immunoSEQ multiplex PCR generated amplified TCR beta CDR3 products spanning 54 Vbeta and 13 Jbeta. MiXCR was run by TCRdb on the immunoSEQ multiplex PCR reads, yielding one entry per CDR3 protein. This table holds 200,000 to 250,000 distinct CDR3 sequences, roughly 92% found once. The CDR3 runs to 15 residues. The V end was cut by 5 bases, the J end by 3 bases, with 16 bases between. Germline loops: CDR1 SEHNR, CDR2 FQNEAQ (reference sequence).

J is TRBJ1-1 and V is TRBV7-9, with D possibly TRBD1 on 5 matching bases. This clonotype was obtained from a human donor with multiple sclerosis. The sequenced sample consisted of CD8+ T cells from PBMCs. For the CDR3, the DNA is TGTGCCAGCAGCCCTCTCCAGGGTCAACACACTGAAGCTTTCTTT. Residues: CASSPLQGQHTEAFF. Based on the CDR3 plus reference TRBV7-9 and TRBJ1-1, the full variable domain is DTGVSQNPRHKITKRGQNVTFRCDPISEHNRLYWYRQTLGQGPEFLTYFQNEAQLEKSRLLSDRFSAERPKGSFSTLEIQRTEQGDSAMYLCASSPLQGQHTEAFFGQGTRLTVV.